These 20 T cell receptor beta chains share one sample of origin, sequenced in a study of blood T cell repertoires in COVID-19. TCRdb's table, derived via immunoSEQ multiplex PCR, lists solely in-frame clones and lacks some. The sample comprises 350,000 to 450,000 clones, approximately 89% of which are singletons, and 1.5% to 2% rests with the top ten. Sequenced input: PBMCs or T cells enriched from blood (not recorded which). The receptors derive from a woman aged 25-40 years who had recovered from COVID-19.

This sequence joins TRBV18 and TRBJ1-6; 9 nucleotides match TRBD1. The length of the CDR3 is 15 residues. Unmatched junction bases numbered 6, after V lost 5 bases and J lost 7 bases. The germline gives CDR1 KGHSH, CDR2 LQKENI. The DNA for the CDR3 is TGTGCCAGCTCATCAACCGGGACAGGGAATTCACCCCTCCACTTT. Its translation is CASSSTGTGNSPLHF.

The chain recombines TRBV7-9 with TRBJ2-1; perhaps TRBD2 as D (7 bases). The V end was cut by 1 base, the J end by 6 bases, with 16 bases between. This CDR3 contains 16 residues. Germline CDR1 SEHNR, CDR2 FQNEAQ (reference sequence). The CDR3, as DNA: TGTGCCAGCAGCTTAGGAGGGGGGGCGCCAGGCAATGAGCAGTTCTTC. This encodes CASSLGGGAPGNEQFF.

The V and J genes are TRBV3-1 (or the pseudogene TRBV3-2) and TRBJ2-2; TRBD2 aligns across 9 bases. The ends lost 2 bases at V and 2 bases at J; junction bases unmatched: 3. Germline V gives CDR1 LGHDT, CDR2 YNNKEL (reference sequence). The CDR3 length is 16 residues. The CDR3 DNA follows: TGTGCCAGCAGCCAACGTAGCGGGAGCAACACCGGGGAGCTGTTTTTT. Its protein product is CASSQRSGSNTGELFF.

The chain combines TRBV10-3 with TRBJ2-5, with TRBD2 as a possible D gene (6 bases). The germline CDR1 and CDR2 sequences are ENHRY and SYGVKD. V gave up 1 base and J gave up 2 bases, with 8 bases separating them. The CDR3 is 14 amino acids. The CDR3 protein is CAISEYGGQETQYF. The DNA of the CDR3 is TGTGCCATCAGTGAGTACGGGGGACAAGAGACCCAGTACTTC.

The rearrangement uses TRBV4-1 and TRBJ2-7, with 8 positions matching TRBD1. The CDR3 covers 16 residues. Germline values: CDR1 MGHRA, CDR2 YSYEKL. V gave up 1 base and J gave up 2 bases; unmatched junction bases: 7. The CDR3 spells CASSQVSGGLTYEQYF. In nucleotides, the CDR3 is TGCGCCAGCAGCCAAGTCTCAGGGGGCCTCACCTACGAGCAGTACTTC.

The chain recombines TRBV3-1 (or the pseudogene TRBV3-2) with TRBJ1-3; no definite D call. CDR1 is LGHDT, CDR2 YNNKEL, per germline (reference sequence). The CDR3 spans 17 residues. The V end lost 6 bases, the J end lost 0 bases, and 18 bases lay between the germline ends. The CDR3 nucleotides read TGTGCCAGCAGTCAACTTTCGGGGTTCCCCTCTGGAAACACCATATATTTT. The encoded protein is CASSQLSGFPSGNTIYF.

J is TRBJ1-5 and V is TRBV18; no clear D. Germline CDR1 KGHSH, CDR2 LQKENI. The CDR3 consists of 13 residues. V dropped 6 bases and J dropped 6 bases, with 12 bases sitting between them. CDR3 bases: TGTGCCAGCTCGTCAGGCATAGGTCAGCCCCAGCATTTT. Protein: CASSSGIGQPQHF.

V gene TRBV9 combines with J gene TRBJ1-1, with 8 bases matching TRBD1. CDR1 SGDLS and CDR2 YYNGEE come from the germline V gene. With 3 bases clipped from V and 7 bases from J, the junction kept 5 bases outside the gene matches. The CDR3 spans 13 residues. The CDR3 region is CASSGGQGGEAFF. CDR3 bases: TGTGCCAGCAGCGGTGGACAGGGCGGTGAAGCTTTCTTT.

The chain is built from TRBV27 and TRBJ2-7, with 7 bases that match TRBD2. With V trimmed by 3 bases and J by 5 bases, 7 bases remained unmatched. The CDR3 spans 14 residues. Per the germline V gene, CDR1 is MNHEY and CDR2 is SMNVEV (reference sequence). The CDR3 sequence: CASSLGDYFDEQYF. CDR3 DNA sequence: TGTGCCAGCAGTTTGGGGGACTACTTTGACGAGCAGTACTTC.

V usage is TRBV5-1 and J usage is TRBJ1-4, with 7 nucleotides matching TRBD1. Per the germline V gene, CDR1 is SGHRS and CDR2 is YFSETQ. This CDR3 is 14 amino acids long. With 4 bases clipped from V and 7 bases from J, the junction kept 7 bases outside the gene matches. The DNA of the CDR3 is TGCGCCAGCAGCCTGACAGGGACTCCTGAAAAACTGTTTTTT. Protein: CASSLTGTPEKLFF.

The chain combines TRBV30 with TRBJ1-5; 7 bases match TRBD1. There are 12 residues in the CDR3. Trimming removed 3 bases from V and 7 bases from J; junction bases left unmatched: 3. CDR1 is GTSNPN and CDR2 is SVGIG in the germline V gene (reference sequence). The CDR3 loop reads CAWSEGGQPQHF. In DNA form, the CDR3 reads TGTGCCTGGAGCGAAGGGGGCCAGCCCCAGCATTTT.

The V gene is TRBV20-1, the J gene TRBJ1-2, with TRBD1 as a possible D gene (5 bases). The CDR3 is made up of 12 amino acids. Between the trimmed V and J ends, which lost 3 bases and 4 bases, there was a span of 9 bases. The germline V gene has CDR1 DFQATT and CDR2 SNEGSKA (reference sequence). The CDR3 DNA is TGCAGTGCTAGTCGCGGGGCCTATGGCTACACCTTC. Translated: CSASRGAYGYTF.

Only one count was recorded for this clone. V and J are TRBV28 and TRBJ2-7, with a weak D call TRBD2 (5 bases). Germline V gene lookup returns CDR1 MDHEN and CDR2 SYDVKM. Trimming took 7 bases from V and 2 from J, leaving 18 bases between them. CDR3 size: 15 residues. The CDR3 sequence is CASTAFGGKTYEQYF. The DNA for the CDR3 is TGTGCCAGCACCGCTTTTGGAGGAAAAACCTACGAGCAGTACTTC.

The CDR3 DNA follows: TGTGCCAGCAGATCTGGGGGGGCTGGTCAGCCCCAGCATTTT. As protein: CASRSGGAGQPQHF. This chain connects TRBV27 to TRBJ1-5; tentatively, D is TRBD1 (6 bases). V was trimmed by 6 bases and J by 6 bases, leaving 15 bases between them. CDR1 and CDR2 from the germline V gene are MNHEY and SMNVEV (reference sequence). This CDR3 region has 14 residues.

V is TRBV6-1 and J is TRBJ1-6, with 8 bases identical to TRBD1. Trimming removed 2 bases from V and 5 bases from J; junction bases left unmatched: 8. CDR1 is MNHNS and CDR2 is SASEGT in the germline V gene. CDR3 length: 17 residues. The CDR3 DNA sequence: TGTGCCAGCAGTGAAAGACAGGGGAATGTCAATAATTCACCCCTCCACTTT. This translates into CASSERQGNVNNSPLHF.

This clone has more than one count but fewer than ten. The chain couples TRBV5-1 to TRBJ1-2, with TRBD1 matching over 7 bases. CDR1 and CDR2 from the germline V gene are SGHRS and YFSETQ. The CDR3 is made up of 15 amino acids. Losses at the gene ends were 4 bases for V and 4 bases for J; bases not matched to a gene: 10. CDR3 in amino acids: CASSARQGIGYGYTF. CDR3 coding DNA: TGCGCCAGCAGCGCCAGACAGGGAATCGGCTATGGCTACACCTTC. The full variable domain, rest sourced from reference TRBV5-1 and TRBJ1-2, is KAGVTQTPRYLIKTRGQQVTLSCSPISGHRSVSWYQQTPGQGLQFLFEYFSETQRNKGNFPGRFSGRQFSNSRSEMNVSTLELGDSALYLCASSARQGIGYGYTFGSGTRLTVV.

The chain uses TRBV15 and TRBJ2-7, with D possibly matching TRBD1 (6 bases). The CDR3 consists of 16 residues. V dropped 8 bases and J dropped 0 bases, with 20 bases sitting between them. Looked up from germline, CDR1 is LNHNV and CDR2 is YYDKDF (reference sequence). CDR3 in DNA: TGTGCCACCGCCCTCGGTACAGGGTTGAGCTCCTACGAGCAGTACTTC. Translated: CATALGTGLSSYEQYF.

The V gene is TRBV5-1, the J gene TRBJ2-7, with D possibly being TRBD1 (5 bases). Between the trimmed V and J ends, which lost 0 bases and 7 bases, there was a span of 11 bases. This CDR3 contains 13 residues. Per the germline V gene, CDR1 is SGHRS and CDR2 is YFSETQ. As DNA, the CDR3 is TGCGCCAGCAGCTTGGGATCAGGGCCGGAGCAGTACTTC. Its translation is CASSLGSGPEQYF.

The rearrangement uses TRBV29-1 and TRBJ1-1; the D is unclear. The CDR3 loop spans 13 amino acids. Trimming removed 6 bases from V and 0 bases from J, with 11 bases in between. In germline, CDR1 is SQVTM, CDR2 ANQGSEA. The CDR3 spells CSVSGRVNTEAFF. The CDR3 nucleotides read TGCAGCGTGAGTGGTCGGGTGAACACTGAAGCTTTCTTT.

The V call is TRBV25-1, the J call TRBJ2-1, with TRBD1 matching 9 bases. From germline, CDR1 is MGHDK and CDR2 SYGVNS. V dropped 2 bases and J dropped 2; count of bases not matched to a gene: 1. This CDR3 has 15 residues. The CDR3 spells CASSERQGAYNEQFF. The CDR3 nucleotides are TGTGCCAGCAGTGAAAGACAGGGGGCCTACAATGAGCAGTTCTTC.